The 24 T cell receptor beta chains below all came from one sample that was sequenced in a study of shared clonotypes between healthy human individuals. The data were produced by immunoSEQ multiplex PCR, yet TCRdb's version contains in-frame clones alone and is incomplete. The sample yields about 2.4 million clones, over 85% seen once. Sample: naive CD4+ T cells from PBMCs. Subset meaning: CD45RA+ positively selected. The receptors were sampled from a man between 18 and 35 years old in good health. Some clones in this sample may be carry-over from other donors' samples.

This CDR3 is CASSSQTFQGTNEKLFF. The DNA for the CDR3 is TGTGCCAGCTCATCGCAAACGTTTCAGGGAACTAATGAAAAACTGTTTTTT. V gene TRBV18 combines with J gene TRBJ1-4; TRBD1 might be the D (5 bases). Per the germline V gene, CDR1 is KGHSH and CDR2 is LQKENI. CDR3 length equals 17 residues. Trimming shortened V by 5 bases and J by 1 base, and 17 bases separated the two germline ends.

A note on this clone: Other nucleotide sequences from this sample produce the same CDR3. The CDR3 coding sequence is TGTGCCAGCAGTTATGGCGGGACTTCCTACGAGCAGTACTTC. Translation gives CASSYGGTSYEQYF. V is TRBV6-6 and J is TRBJ2-7; D perhaps matches TRBD2 (6 bases). The CDR3 extends over 14 amino acids. The germline V gene encodes CDR1 MNHNY and CDR2 SVGAGI (reference sequence). The V end lost 3 bases, the J end lost 1 base, and 10 bases lay between the germline ends.

Regarding this clone: At the DNA level, this CDR3 is encoded by other sequences in the same sample as well. The V and J genes are TRBV5-1 and TRBJ2-1; 16 bases agree with TRBD2. The length of the CDR3 is 17 residues. In germline, CDR1 is SGHRS, CDR2 YFSETQ. Unmatched junction bases numbered 3, after V lost 2 bases and J lost 4 bases. The CDR3 sequence is CASSFGTSGRVYNEQFF. DNA for the CDR3: TGCGCCAGCAGCTTCGGGACTAGCGGGAGGGTGTACAATGAGCAGTTCTTC.

The rearrangement links TRBV2 to TRBJ2-7; the D gene could be TRBD1 or TRBD2 (5 bases each). V was trimmed by 2 bases and J by 1 base, leaving 12 bases between them. This CDR3 is built from 15 residues. Germline CDR1 is SNHLY and CDR2 is FYNNEI. CDR3 sequence: CASSEQIWGSYEQYF. In DNA, the CDR3 is TGTGCCAGCAGTGAACAGATCTGGGGGTCCTACGAGCAGTACTTC.

The chain has TRBV6-5 and TRBJ2-7; 8 positions agree with TRBD2. From germline, CDR1 is MNHEY and CDR2 SVGAGI. J was trimmed by 2 bases and V by 2 bases; bases with no gene match: 5. The CDR3 is 15 residues long. The CDR3 reads CASSYSGSSPYEQYF. The CDR3 coding sequence is TGTGCCAGCAGTTACAGCGGGAGTAGCCCCTACGAGCAGTACTTC.

The J gene is TRBJ2-1, the V gene TRBV10-3, with 8 bases identical to TRBD1. The CDR3 spans 13 residues. The J segment lost 4 bases and the V segment lost 10 bases, leaving 6 bases of the junction unmatched. CDR1 is ENHRY, CDR2 SYGVKD, per germline. The CDR3 DNA sequence: TGTGCCACTAACAGGGGGTGGTACAATGAGCAGTTCTTC. It specifies CATNRGWYNEQFF.

This clone was observed a few times. The rearrangement uses TRBV4-2 and TRBJ1-2, with TRBD1 matching over 9 bases. In germline, CDR1 is LGHNA, CDR2 YNFKEQ. This CDR3 contains 15 residues. J gave up 7 bases and V 4 bases, and 10 bases lay outside the gene matches. The chain's CDR3 is CASSLPGQGFAGYTF. DNA for the CDR3: TGTGCCAGCAGCCTCCCGGGACAGGGTTTTGCTGGCTACACCTTC.

This sequence joins TRBV5-1 and TRBJ2-1; D might be TRBD2 (6 bases). Germline CDR1 reads SGHRS; CDR2 reads YFSETQ. V lost 7 bases, J lost 4 bases, and 15 bases lay in between. The CDR3 spans 14 residues. The CDR3 loop reads CASPAVGSYNEQFF. The CDR3 bases are TGCGCCAGCCCGGCCGTCGGGAGTTACAATGAGCAGTTCTTC. The full variable domain, its missing parts supplied by reference TRBV5-1 and TRBJ2-1, is KAGVTQTPRYLIKTRGQQVTLSCSPISGHRSVSWYQQTPGQGLQFLFEYFSETQRNKGNFPGRFSGRQFSNSRSEMNVSTLELGDSALYLCASPAVGSYNEQFFGPGTRLTVL.

J is TRBJ1-1 and V is TRBV15; D is ambiguous. The CDR3 loop spans 15 amino acids. Germline CDR1 LNHNV, CDR2 YYDKDF (reference sequence). V was cut by 4 bases and J by 1 base, with 13 bases left in between. The CDR3 is CATSTRLIGNTEAFF. In nucleotides, the CDR3 is TGTGCCACCAGCACGCGGTTGATTGGGAACACTGAAGCTTTCTTT.

The V gene is TRBV10-3, the J gene TRBJ2-6; D unresolved. Trimming removed 11 bases at V and 0 bases at J, with 11 bases between. The CDR3 sequence is 14 residues long. CDR1 ENHRY and CDR2 SYGVKD come from the germline V gene. The CDR3 coding sequence is TGTGCCTCTTCGGAGAGCTCTGGGGCCAACGTCCTGACTTTC. Its protein product is CASSESSGANVLTF.

V and J are TRBV4-1 and TRBJ1-5, with no clear D. V lost 1 base to trimming and J lost 7 bases, with 11 bases between them. Germline-derived CDR1 and CDR2 are MGHRA and YSYEKL. The CDR3 sequence is 14 residues long. The CDR3 sequence is CASSQVGGGQPQHF. The DNA for the CDR3 is TGCGCCAGCAGCCAAGTGGGTGGAGGCCAGCCCCAGCATTTT.

The CDR3, as DNA: TGCGCCAGCAGTGAGTCGTCTAGCGGCTACAATGAGCAGTTCTTC. Protein sequence: CASSESSSGYNEQFF. The genes are TRBV10-1 and TRBJ2-1, with 7 bases identical to TRBD2. Losses at the gene ends were 0 bases for V and 3 bases for J; bases not matched to a gene: 2. Germline V lookup: CDR1 WNHNN, CDR2 SYGVQD (reference sequence). The CDR3 is 15 residues long.

The rearrangement uses TRBV11-2 and TRBJ1-4; 7 bases agree with TRBD1. The CDR3 spans 17 residues. V lost 1 base and J lost 7; bases outside the gene matches: 12. CDR1 and CDR2 (germline): SGHAT, FQNNGV. CDR3 region: CASSLGSSGGQAEKLFF. The CDR3 DNA follows: TGTGCCAGCAGCTTAGGCTCGAGTGGAGGACAGGCTGAAAAACTGTTTTTT.

The chain uses TRBV27 and TRBJ2-7, with D perhaps TRBD2 (5 bases). Germline CDR1 and CDR2: MNHEY and SMNVEV (reference sequence). This CDR3 spans 15 amino acids. V was shortened by 2 bases and J by 4 bases, with 15 bases between the two germline ends. The DNA of the CDR3 is TGTGCCAGCAGTTTAGGACCGGGAATTGGGTACGAGCAGTACTTC. Amino acids: CASSLGPGIGYEQYF.

Of note for this clone: Other nucleotide sequences from this sample produce the same CDR3. CDR3 loop: CASSPDRVSYEQYF. DNA for the CDR3: TGTGCCAGCTCACCCGACAGGGTGTCCTACGAGCAGTACTTC. The V call is TRBV18, the J call TRBJ2-7; 7 bases are shared with TRBD1. The trim removed 3 bases at V and 1 base at J, leaving 3 bases unmatched. The CDR3 runs 14 residues. Germline assignment: CDR1 KGHSH and CDR2 LQKENI. The whole variable domain, remainder taken from reference TRBV18 and TRBJ2-7, is NAGVMQNPRHLVRRRGQEARLRCSPMKGHSHVYWYRQLPEEGLKFMVYLQKENIIDESGMPKERFSAEFPKEGPSILRIQQVVRGDSAAYFCASSPDRVSYEQYFGPGTRLTVT.

The gene calls are TRBV21-1 and TRBJ1-1; no check of the table's D call, TRBD1, against the DNA was made. TRBV21-1 is a recognized pseudogene. The CDR3 runs 17 residues. Here the CDR3 DNA reads TGTGCCAGCAGCAAGAGGGACAGCATAACCGTGGGGACTGAAGCTTTCTTT. Translating it yields CASSKRDSITVGTEAFF.

CDR3 nucleotide sequence: TGTGCCATCAGCGCTTTAGAACAGGGGAAGGATGGCTACACCTTC. It specifies CAISALEQGKDGYTF. The chain joins TRBV10-3 to TRBJ1-2, with 7 bases identical to TRBD1. The CDR3 has 15 residues. Germline CDR1 is ENHRY and CDR2 is SYGVKD. With V trimmed by 6 bases and J by 6 bases, 13 bases remained unmatched.

J is TRBJ2-5 and V is TRBV7-3; 12 nucleotides agree with TRBD1. TRBJ2-7 explains the end of the DNA better; the J call may be wrong. CDR3 length: 14 amino acids. Germline CDR1 reads SGHTA; CDR2 reads FQGTGA. The CDR3: CASSRDRGPYEQYF. In nucleotides, the CDR3 is TGTGCCAGCAGCCGGGACAGGGGGCCCTACGAGCAGTACTTC.

This clone was found once. The genes are TRBV6-1 and TRBJ2-7, with D perhaps assigned TRBD1 or TRBD2 (5 bases each). From germline, CDR1 is MNHNS and CDR2 SASEGT. There are 14 residues in the CDR3. Deletions cut 4 bases from V and 3 bases from J, with 13 bases between. In DNA, the CDR3 is TGTGCCAGCAGTGCCACCGGGACGGACTACGAGCAGTACTTC. Its translation: CASSATGTDYEQYF.

The chain joins TRBV11-2 to TRBJ2-7; D is possibly TRBD2 (6 bases). The CDR3 is 18 amino acids. CDR1 is SGHAT and CDR2 is FQNNGV in the germline V gene. V was pared by 4 bases and J by 5 bases, with 27 bases between. In nucleotides, the CDR3 is TGTGCCAGCAGCTCCCAGGTGCCCCTAGGGCGGGAACGCCACGAGCAGTACTTC. It specifies CASSSQVPLGRERHEQYF.

This clone was seen more than once but under ten times. V usage is TRBV28 and J usage is TRBJ1-2, with D perhaps matching TRBD1 (6 bases). Germline V gene sequence: CDR1 MDHEN, CDR2 SYDVKM. This CDR3 contains 14 residues. V was clipped by 6 bases and J by 3 bases, with 14 bases between them. Written as DNA, the CDR3 is TGTGCCAGCAGCCCCCCACACAGGGACTATGGCTACACCTTC. Amino acids: CASSPPHRDYGYTF.

The chain is built from TRBV18 and TRBJ2-1; 8 nucleotides align to TRBD1. This CDR3 has 15 residues. Germline CDR1 and CDR2: KGHSH and LQKENI. V trimming: 4 bases; J trimming: 8 bases; junction bases outside the gene matches: 10. The CDR3 DNA reads as TGTGCCAGCTCACGGCAGAGGACAGGGTCGGATGAGCAGTTCTTC. This codes for CASSRQRTGSDEQFF.

The CDR3 loop is CASSSLITGMTEAFF. DNA for the CDR3: TGCGCCAGCAGCTCCCTAATTACAGGGATGACTGAAGCTTTCTTT. This chain uses TRBV5-1 with TRBJ1-1; D is perhaps TRBD1 (6 bases). V lost 3 bases and J 5 bases, leaving 17 bases between the germline ends. Per germline, CDR1 SGHRS and CDR2 YFSETQ. CDR3 size: 15 residues.

The chain couples TRBV28 to TRBJ2-7; D is undetermined. Trimming left V 0 bases short and J 2 bases short, with 2 bases between. This CDR3 is built from 12 residues. CDR1 is MDHEN and CDR2 is SYDVKM in the germline V gene. In DNA, the CDR3 is TGTGCCAGCAGTTTATGGACCTACGAGCAGTACTTC. It is translated as CASSLWTYEQYF. The whole variable domain, filled in from reference TRBV28 and TRBJ2-7, reads DVKVTQSSRYLVKRTGEKVFLECVQDMDHENMFWYRQDPGLGLRLIYFSYDVKMKEKGDIPEGYSVSREKKERFSLILESASTNQTSMYLCASSLWTYEQYFGPGTRLTVT.